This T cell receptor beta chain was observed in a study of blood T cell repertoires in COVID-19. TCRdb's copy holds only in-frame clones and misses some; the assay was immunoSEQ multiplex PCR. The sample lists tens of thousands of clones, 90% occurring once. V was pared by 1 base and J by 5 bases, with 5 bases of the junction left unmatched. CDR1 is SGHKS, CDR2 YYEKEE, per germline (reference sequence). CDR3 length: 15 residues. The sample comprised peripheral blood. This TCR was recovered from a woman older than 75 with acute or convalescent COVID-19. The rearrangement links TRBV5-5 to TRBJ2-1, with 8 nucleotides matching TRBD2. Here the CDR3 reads CASSLYSGVNNEQFF. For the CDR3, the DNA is TGTGCCAGCAGCTTGTATAGCGGGGTTAACAATGAGCAGTTCTTC. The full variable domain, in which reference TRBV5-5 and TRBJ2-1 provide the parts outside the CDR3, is DAGVTQSPTHLIKTRGQQVTLRCSPISGHKSVSWYQQVLGQGPQFIFQYYEKEERGRGNFPDRFSARQFPNYSSELNVNALLLGDSALYLCASSLYSGVNNEQFFGPGTRLTVL.